This T cell receptor beta chain was sequenced for a study of blood T cell repertoires in COVID-19. The wider study: The study drew acute and convalescent COVID-19 samples from the United States, Italy and Spain. Sources were T cells, B-cell-depleted T cells, or PBMCs; the material itself was cDNA or gDNA.

In the original processing: For nucleated cells, counts were estimated from reference gene primer amplification. Data came from immunoSEQ multiplex PCR; TCRdb stores just in-frame clones and leaves some out. D and trimming were read from the DNA, whereas the V and J calls and clone size are those reported in that table. The sample lists approximately 93,000 clones; less than 80% were seen once. CDR3 length: 16 amino acids. V gave up 5 bases and J gave up 2 bases; unmatched junction bases: 8. Germline lookup yields CDR1 SEHNR and CDR2 FQNEAQ (reference sequence). This TCR came from a woman aged 80 or older with acute or convalescent COVID-19. The chain carries TRBV7-9 and TRBJ2-1, with 8 bases that match TRBD2. The sample taken for sequencing was peripheral blood. The CDR3 loop reads CASSPPISGTYNEQFF. The DNA of the CDR3 is TGTGCCAGCAGCCCCCCAATTAGCGGGACCTACAATGAGCAGTTCTTC.